This TCR beta chain was documented in a study of cytomegalovirus exposure and HLA in healthy donors. Overall study findings and caveats: Later analysis identified a missense DCLRE1C variant that was linked to TCR beta V- and J-gene trimming. 164 TCR beta chains were listed as cytomegalovirus-associated.

A remark on this clone: The antigen remains unidentified.

The PCR contained 60 Vbeta and 13 Jbeta primers. Original handling: Unique TCR beta chains numbered around 80 million in a later analysis, with 10 million to 14 million shared. Method: immunoSEQ multiplex PCR; TCRdb's copy keeps in-frame clones and lacks some. V, J and clone size are taken as reported in that table, and D and trimming were inferred from the DNA itself. Among about 140,000 clones, 82% were seen once, and the ten largest hold 3% to 3.5%. V shed 5 bases, J shed 8 bases, and the junction held 8 bases outside the gene matches. The germline CDR1 and CDR2 sequences are SGHVS and FNYEAQ. The CDR3 length is 14 residues.

The sample was PBMCs. The clonotype originates from a man aged 18 to 35 in good health and CMV-seropositive. V is TRBV7-6 and J is TRBJ2-1; 8 bases map to TRBD1. The CDR3 sequence is CASSRSQGADEQFF. The CDR3 bases are TGTGCCAGCAGCCGCTCTCAGGGGGCCGATGAGCAGTTCTTC.